This TCR beta chain was documented in a study of high-grade serous ovarian cancer treatment subgroups. Whole-study context: On average, just over 14,000 reads and 7,000 to 8,000 unique TCR beta rearrangements were obtained per sample. Whole-study findings and limits: Tumors within one patient showed repertoire similarity of roughly 0.11 to 0.79.

The protocol was immunoSEQ multiplex PCR, while the TCRdb copy is restricted to in-frame clones and leaves out a portion. Found here are more than 35,000 clones, 79% of them singletons; the top ten hold about 3.3%. The tumor samples were collected prior to definitive surgery or chemotherapy. Of note for this clone: Its target is unknown.

V was trimmed by 5 bases and J by 4 bases, leaving 12 bases between them. This CDR3 contains 13 residues. Per the germline V gene, CDR1 is WSHSY and CDR2 is SAAADI. The source of this sequence is a human donor with high-grade serous ovarian cancer. Sequenced: tumor tissue. The chain carries TRBV10-2 and TRBJ2-7; no reliable D call. The CDR3 DNA is TGCGCCAGCAGTCGGGCGACCCTTTACGAGCAGTACTTC. The encoded protein is CASSRATLYEQYF.